The 24 T cell receptor beta chains in this list originate from one sample, sequenced in a study of blood T cells in healthy people across ages. It was with a sample-barcoded 5' primer and a J-beta primer mix that a second PCR of about 6 to 12 cycles was run. MiXCR, run by TCRdb on the 5' RACE reads, gives a single entry per CDR3 protein. In the table there are over 950,000 distinct CDR3 sequences, roughly 50% of which are singletons. The sequenced sample consisted of blood. The receptors stem from a woman in her sixties or seventies in good health.

A few counts support this clonotype. The chain employs TRBV18 and TRBJ2-1, with 7 positions matching TRBD1. The CDR3 covers 14 residues. Germline CDR1 KGHSH, CDR2 LQKENI. V was pared by 1 base and J by 13 bases, with 10 bases of the junction left unmatched. CDR3 DNA: TGTGCCAGCTCACCACTCCTTGACAGGGCTGAACAGTTCTTC. It yields the protein CASSPLLDRAEQFF. Variable domain in full (rest from reference TRBV18 and TRBJ2-1): NAGVMQNPRHLVRRRGQEARLRCSPMKGHSHVYWYRQLPEEGLKFMVYLQKENIIDESGMPKERFSAEFPKEGPSILRIQQVVRGDSAAYFCASSPLLDRAEQFFGPGTRLTVL.

The chain has TRBV3-1 and TRBJ2-1; 12 nucleotides match TRBD2. Germline V gene sequence: CDR1 LGHDT, CDR2 YNNKEL (reference sequence). The CDR3 totals 14 residues. Losses at the gene ends were 4 bases for V and 14 bases for J; bases not matched to a gene: 9. The CDR3 protein is CASSLRVLAGGEFF. CDR3 nucleotides: TGTGCCAGCAGCCTCAGAGTGCTAGCGGGAGGGGAGTTCTTC.

The V gene is TRBV2, the J gene TRBJ2-4; D tentatively reads TRBD1 or TRBD2 (6 bases each). The DNA matches TRBJ2-7 better at its end, which makes the J call doubtful. In germline, CDR1 is SNHLY, CDR2 FYNNEI. This CDR3 has 13 amino acids. CDR3 sequence: CARGGQIDYEQYF. CDR3 sequence (DNA): TGTGCCAGAGGGGGGCAGATCGATTACGAGCAGTACTTC.

V and J are TRBV20-1 and TRBJ2-1; TRBD1 agrees at 7 bases. CDR3 size: 14 residues. V shed 4 bases, J shed 4 bases, and the junction held 7 bases outside the gene matches. Germline V lookup: CDR1 DFQATT, CDR2 SNEGSKA (reference sequence). The CDR3 region has the DNA TGCAGTGCTAATTTACAGGGGTATTACAATGAGCAGTTCTTC. Amino acids: CSANLQGYYNEQFF.

V usage is TRBV9 and J usage is TRBJ1-6; no firm D call. Looked up from germline, CDR1 is SGDLS and CDR2 is YYNGEE. V was pared by 0 bases and J by 7 bases, with 8 bases between. The CDR3 spans 14 residues. CDR3 in amino acids: CASSVAAFNSPLHF. In DNA, the CDR3 is TGTGCCAGCAGCGTAGCGGCTTTCAATTCACCCCTCCACTTT.

V is TRBV6-5 and J is TRBJ2-3, with TRBD2 matching 14 bases. V lost 5 bases and J lost 5; bases outside the gene matches: 3. CDR3 size: 15 residues. The germline CDR1 and CDR2 sequences are MNHEY and SVGAGI. The CDR3 spells CASSAGTSGRDTQYF. CDR3 in DNA: TGTGCCAGCAGTGCCGGGACTAGCGGGAGAGATACGCAGTATTTT.

CDR3 in amino acids: CASTAGTGGGYTF. The CDR3 DNA sequence: TGTGCCAGCACAGCCGGGACAGGAGGAGGCTACACCTTC. The chain links TRBV2 to TRBJ1-2, with TRBD1 identical over 8 bases. Per the germline V gene, CDR1 is SNHLY and CDR2 is FYNNEI. After removal of 7 bases from V and 8 bases from J, the junction contained 9 bases not matched to a gene. This CDR3 comprises 13 residues.

V and J are TRBV6-2 or TRBV6-3 and TRBJ2-5; weak D call: TRBD2 (6 bases). The V end lost 3 bases, the J end lost 11 bases, and 19 bases lay between the germline ends. The CDR3 has 14 amino acids. Germline V gene lookup returns CDR1 MNHEY and CDR2 SVGEGT. The CDR3 coding sequence is TGTGCCAGCAGTTATCAACGGATAAGCCGGGAGCAGTACTTC. It encodes CASSYQRISREQYF.

The gene calls are TRBV6-2 or TRBV6-3 and TRBJ1-2, with D possibly being TRBD1 (5 bases). The ends were cut back, 10 bases at V and 7 bases at J, with 10 bases in the middle. CDR3 size: 10 residues. Germline values: CDR1 MNHEY, CDR2 SVGEGT. CDR3 bases: TGTGCCACCTCTAGGGGTGGCTACACCTTC. It specifies CATSRGGYTF.

This clonotype occurred once. This chain uses TRBV9 with TRBJ2-3; 8 bases are shared with TRBD2. The germline V gene has CDR1 SGDLS and CDR2 YYNGEE. V lost 4 bases, J lost 6 bases, and 13 bases stayed unmatched. The CDR3 has 16 amino acids. The CDR3 spells CASSLRLGGRLDTQYF. The DNA for the CDR3 is TGTGCCAGCAGCCTCCGACTAGGCGGGAGGTTGGATACGCAGTATTTT.

V and J are TRBV9 and TRBJ2-2; 8 nucleotides align to TRBD2. J was trimmed by 4 bases and V by 4 bases; bases with no gene match: 6. The CDR3 consists of 15 residues. Per the germline V gene, CDR1 is SGDLS and CDR2 is YYNGEE. CDR3: CASSQTSGSTGELFF. In nucleotides, the CDR3 is TGTGCCAGCAGCCAAACTAGCGGCTCCACCGGGGAGCTGTTTTTT.

The chain employs TRBV11-3 and TRBJ2-1, with TRBD2 as a possible D gene (7 bases). The CDR3 is 15 amino acids. Trimming pared 3 bases from V and 2 bases from J, leaving 11 bases between. The germline gives CDR1 SGHNT, CDR2 YENEEA. The CDR3, as DNA: TGTGCCAGCAGCTTGGGGGGGCATGCCTACAATGAGCAGTTCTTC. Amino acids: CASSLGGHAYNEQFF. Combining the CDR3 with reference TRBV11-3 and TRBJ2-1 gives the whole variable domain EAGVVQSPRYKIIEKKQPVAFWCNPISGHNTLYWYLQNLGQGPELLIRYENEEAVDDSQLPKDRFSAERLKGVDSTLKIQPAELGDSAVYLCASSLGGHAYNEQFFGPGTRLTVL.

This clonotype is classed as medium-sized (0.01 to 0.1%). This sequence joins TRBV7-2 and TRBJ2-3, with TRBD2 matching 9 bases. The CDR3 loop spans 14 amino acids. The junction had 6 bases not matched to a gene; V was cut back by 6 bases and J by 5 bases. Germline CDR1 is SGHTA and CDR2 is FQGNSA. The CDR3 protein is CASSSSGRIDTQYF. CDR3 nucleotide sequence: TGTGCCAGCAGTTCAAGCGGGAGGATAGATACGCAGTATTTT.

J is TRBJ2-2 and V is TRBV4-3; TRBD2 might be the D (6 bases). Trimming pared 7 bases from V and 5 bases from J, leaving 17 bases between. Germline V gives CDR1 LGHNA, CDR2 YSLEER. The CDR3 contains 15 residues. CDR3 nucleotides: TGCGCCAGCAAGGAGGGATGGTGGGATACCGGGGAGCTGTTTTTT. Translating it yields CASKEGWWDTGELFF.

The chain couples TRBV11-2 to TRBJ2-5; 12 bases align to TRBD2. The CDR3 covers 14 residues. Trimming took 3 bases from V and 5 from J; bases not matched to a gene: 1. Germline assignment: CDR1 SGHAT and CDR2 FQNNGV. The CDR3 region has the DNA TGTGCCAGCAGCTTCCTAGCGGGAGGGGAGACCCAGTACTTC. It is translated as CASSFLAGGETQYF.

The gene calls are TRBV12-3 or TRBV12-4 and TRBJ2-7, with TRBD1 identical over 7 bases. Losses at the gene ends were 6 bases for V and 2 bases for J; bases not matched to a gene: 10. This CDR3 region has 15 residues. CDR3: CASSLHPDRAYEQYF. The CDR3 DNA sequence: TGTGCCAGCAGCCTCCACCCCGACAGGGCCTACGAGCAGTACTTC.

The table lists this clonotype with a few counts. With a much larger clone just one base away, this may be a read error. The chain couples TRBV29-1 to TRBJ2-1; no clear D gene. Germline CDR1 is SQVTM and CDR2 is ANQGSEA. CDR3 length: 10 amino acids. Trimming removed 4 bases at V and 6 bases at J, with 4 bases between. The CDR3 DNA is TGCAGCGTTGGGAGCAATGAGCAGTTCTTC. It is translated as CSVGSNEQFF.

This clonotype has just one count. The chain combines TRBV7-2 with TRBJ2-1; D possibly corresponds to TRBD2 (6 bases). Germline V gene data show CDR1 as SGHTA and CDR2 as FQGNSA. The CDR3 has 15 amino acids. The ends were cut back, 4 bases at V and 5 bases at J, with 15 bases in the middle. The CDR3: CASSYTAGWDNEQFF. DNA for the CDR3: TGTGCCAGCAGCTATACAGCGGGTTGGGACAATGAGCAGTTCTTC. The whole variable domain, remainder taken from reference TRBV7-2 and TRBJ2-1, is GAGVSQSPSNKVTEKGKDVELRCDPISGHTALYWYRQSLGQGLEFLIYFQGNSAPDKSGLPSDRFSAERTGGSVSTLTIQRTQQEDSAVYLCASSYTAGWDNEQFFGPGTRLTVL.

A remark on this clonotype: The junction does not match germline at one end; this may be a read error. The J gene is TRBJ2-1, the V gene TRBV28, with D possibly TRBD1 on 6 matching bases. CDR3 size: 15 residues. In germline, CDR1 is MDHEN, CDR2 SYDVKM. The CDR3 DNA reads as TGTGCCGGCAGTTTAACGGGACACAGCTACAATGAGCAGTTCTTC. This codes for CAGSLTGHSYNEQFF.

The chain combines TRBV6-5 with TRBJ2-3; D is uncertain. The CDR3 is made up of 13 amino acids. The germline CDR1 and CDR2 sequences are MNHEY and SVGAGI. V was pared by 7 bases and J by 6 bases, with 14 bases between. CDR3 sequence: CASTDRLSDTQYF. CDR3 bases: TGTGCCAGCACCGATCGACTCTCCGATACGCAGTATTTT.

About this clonotype itself: This could be a read error, since a much larger clone is one nucleotide away. The chain joins TRBV7-9 to TRBJ2-3; no firm D call. Per germline, CDR1 SEHNR and CDR2 FQNEAQ (reference sequence). This CDR3 is built from 12 residues. V gave up 5 bases and J gave up 7 bases, with 10 bases separating them. This chain's CDR3 is CASSPDPYTQYF. In DNA form, the CDR3 reads TGTGCCAGCAGCCCCGATCCGTATACGCAGTATTTT.

This clonotype turned up a few times. The chain employs TRBV15 and TRBJ2-3, with a weak D call TRBD2 (5 bases). The length of the CDR3 is 13 residues. Per germline, CDR1 LNHNV and CDR2 YYDKDF (reference sequence). Trimming took off 3 bases at V and 4 bases at J, with 8 bases between the two ends. The CDR3: CATSSPGADTQYF. CDR3 coding DNA: TGTGCCACCAGCAGCCCCGGGGCAGATACGCAGTATTTT.

V usage is TRBV7-2 and J usage is TRBJ2-3; D is undetermined. V was shortened by 5 bases and J by 1 base, with 7 bases between the two germline ends. CDR1 is SGHTA, CDR2 FQGNSA, per germline. The CDR3 runs to 13 residues. The CDR3 region is CASSPARTDTQYF. The CDR3 DNA reads as TGTGCCAGCAGCCCCGCCCGCACAGATACGCAGTATTTT.

The J gene is TRBJ2-1, the V gene TRBV3-1; the match to TRBD2 covers 7 bases. Per the germline V gene, CDR1 is LGHDT and CDR2 is YNNKEL (reference sequence). The CDR3 consists of 16 residues. V lost 3 bases and J lost 5; bases outside the gene matches: 10. The CDR3 here is CASSHGVLAVDNEQFF. Here the CDR3 DNA reads TGTGCCAGCAGCCACGGGGTGCTAGCGGTAGACAATGAGCAGTTCTTC.